These 21 T cell receptor beta chains were all obtained from the same sample, sequenced in a study of cytomegalovirus exposure and HLA in healthy donors. The PCR contained 60 Vbeta and 13 Jbeta primers. Produced via immunoSEQ multiplex PCR; TCRdb's table is partial and in-frame only. The top ten hold 2% to 2.5% of the sample, which has around 110,000 clones, around 85% seen once. The sequenced sample consisted of PBMCs. These receptors came from a man aged 30 to 39 in good health and CMV-seronegative.

V is TRBV4-2 and J is TRBJ2-3; 9 positions agree with TRBD2. Trimming removed 3 bases from V and 2 bases from J; junction bases left unmatched: 3. Germline CDR1 is LGHNA and CDR2 is YNFKEQ. This CDR3 is built from 15 residues. The CDR3 DNA reads as TGTGCCAGCAGCCACCGGACTAGCGACACAGATACGCAGTATTTT. It codes for CASSHRTSDTDTQYF.

This chain connects TRBV9 to TRBJ2-7, with 10 bases that match TRBD2. CDR3 size: 14 residues. V gave up 4 bases and J gave up 5 bases; unmatched junction bases: 6. The V gene's germline CDR1 is SGDLS and CDR2 YYNGEE. The CDR3 DNA reads as TGTGCCAGCAGCTCCTTTAGCGGGAGGAACGAGCAGTACTTC. Translating it yields CASSSFSGRNEQYF.

The chain uses TRBV7-2 and TRBJ2-7; D gene uncertain. V lost 1 base and J lost 0, with 16 bases in between. The CDR3 sequence is 17 residues long. From germline, CDR1 is SGHTA and CDR2 FQGNSA. DNA of the CDR3: TGTGCCAGCAGCTTAGTGTTCAGGCCCACTCGCTCCTACGAGCAGTACTTC. As protein: CASSLVFRPTRSYEQYF.

V and J are TRBV19 and TRBJ1-1; D not resolved. CDR1 and CDR2 from the germline V gene are LNHDA and SQIVND (reference sequence). CDR3 length: 13 amino acids. V was trimmed by 10 bases and J by 6 bases, leaving 18 bases between them. The CDR3 DNA sequence: TGTGCCACGCGGCGCTCGTTGCGCGCTGAAGCTTTCTTT. Encoded protein: CATRRSLRAEAFF.

The chain couples TRBV6-5 to TRBJ2-7, with 7 positions matching TRBD1. With V trimmed by 6 bases and J by 3 bases, 5 bases remained unmatched. CDR1 and CDR2 (germline): MNHEY, SVGAGI. The CDR3 runs 13 residues. CDR3 bases: TGTGCCAGCAGCCCGGACAGGATCTACGAGCAGTACTTC. This sequence encodes CASSPDRIYEQYF.

V is TRBV4-1 and J is TRBJ2-7, with TRBD1 matching over 8 bases. In germline, CDR1 is MGHRA, CDR2 YSYEKL. The CDR3 extends over 15 amino acids. Trimming took 1 base from V and 2 from J; bases not matched to a gene: 4. The CDR3 region has the DNA TGCGCCAGCAGCCAAGCGATGGGACAGGCCTACGAGCAGTACTTC. Translation: CASSQAMGQAYEQYF.

The chain has TRBV19 and TRBJ1-5, with TRBD1 identical over 7 bases. After removal of 2 bases from V and 3 bases from J, the junction contained 7 bases not matched to a gene. The CDR3 loop spans 16 amino acids. Per germline, CDR1 LNHDA and CDR2 SQIVND (reference sequence). CDR3 sequence: CASSIPRDRPNQPQHF. CDR3 coding DNA: TGTGCCAGTAGTATACCCCGGGACAGACCCAATCAGCCCCAGCATTTT.

The chain carries TRBV1 and TRBJ1-4; TRBD1 is taken as the D call from the table, unchecked against the DNA. TRBV1 has pseudogene status. The CDR3 has 15 residues. The CDR3 loop is CTSSQRQAFNEKLFF. The CDR3 DNA reads as TGCACCAGCAGCCAAAGACAGGCTTTTAATGAAAAACTGTTTTTT.

The V gene is TRBV21-1, the J gene TRBJ2-7; TRBD1, the D gene given by the table, was not confirmed from the DNA. TRBV21-1 is marked as a pseudogene. This CDR3 region has 20 residues. CDR3 amino acids: CASSKAGRQGLLAASDEQYF. The CDR3 nucleotides are TGTGCCAGCAGCAAAGCGGGGAGACAGGGCCTTCTTGCGGCTAGCGACGAGCAGTACTTC.

The table lists this clone with a count of one. The J gene is TRBJ1-4, the V gene TRBV18; TRBD1 might be the D (5 bases). Germline CDR1 is KGHSH and CDR2 is LQKENI. CDR3 size: 14 residues. Trimming left V 2 bases short and J 4 bases short, with 8 bases between. This CDR3 reads CASSPDSDNEKLFF. CDR3 sequence (DNA): TGTGCCAGCTCACCAGACAGTGATAATGAAAAACTGTTTTTT.

In its sample, this clone was seen a few times. This chain links TRBV5-6 with TRBJ2-3, with TRBD1 as a possible D gene (5 bases). This CDR3 has 13 amino acids. Trimming shortened V by 3 bases and J by 2 bases, and 7 bases separated the two germline ends. The V gene's germline CDR1 is SGHDT and CDR2 YYEEEE. CDR3 sequence: CASSSTDTDTQYF. CDR3 coding DNA: TGTGCCAGCAGCTCGACAGACACAGATACGCAGTATTTT.

The V gene is TRBV28, the J gene TRBJ1-2; tentative D call: TRBD1 (6 bases). In germline, CDR1 is MDHEN, CDR2 SYDVKM. The CDR3 loop spans 14 amino acids. Trimming took 4 bases from V and 8 from J, leaving 17 bases between them. CDR3 DNA: TGTGCCAGCAGTTCAGGCAGGGGAATACAAGGCTACACCTTC. Protein product: CASSSGRGIQGYTF.

The V gene is TRBV29-1, the J gene TRBJ2-4; 15 bases fit TRBD2. The CDR3 covers 14 residues. V was pared by 5 bases and J by 7 bases, with 3 bases of the junction left unmatched. Germline-derived CDR1 and CDR2 are SQVTM and ANQGSEA. The CDR3 here is CSVRTSGGGNIQYF. As DNA, the CDR3 is TGCAGCGTTAGGACTAGCGGGGGGGGGAACATTCAGTACTTC. Using reference TRBV29-1 and TRBJ2-4 for the parts outside the CDR3, the full variable domain is SAVISQKPSRDICQRGTSLTIQCQVDSQVTMMFWYRQQPGQSLTLIATANQGSEATYESGFVIDKFPISRPNLTFSTLTVSNMSPEDSSIYLCSVRTSGGGNIQYFGAGTRLSVL.

V is TRBV2 and J is TRBJ2-1; D call uncertain. This CDR3 region has 16 residues. V was clipped by 4 bases and J by 5 bases, with 18 bases between them. Germline assignment: CDR1 SNHLY and CDR2 FYNNEI. The CDR3 bases are TGTGCCAGCAGTGGCATTCCTGAACCTACCCACAATGAGCAGTTCTTC. Translation gives CASSGIPEPTHNEQFF. The full variable domain, its missing parts supplied by reference TRBV2 and TRBJ2-1, is EPEVTQTPSHQVTQMGQEVILRCVPISNHLYFYWYRQILGQKVEFLVSFYNNEISEKSEIFDDQFSVERPDGSNFTLKIRSTKLEDSAMYFCASSGIPEPTHNEQFFGPGTRLTVL.

The rearrangement uses TRBV9 and TRBJ2-2; D is unresolved. There are 14 residues in the CDR3. Germline assignment: CDR1 SGDLS and CDR2 YYNGEE. V was trimmed by 5 bases and J by 3 bases, leaving 11 bases between them. CDR3: CASRPAEDTGELFF. The CDR3 DNA sequence: TGTGCCAGCAGGCCGGCGGAAGACACCGGGGAGCTGTTTTTT.

The chain couples TRBV5-1 to TRBJ2-7, with no clear D. Germline V CDR1 and CDR2: SGHRS, YFSETQ. Between the trimmed V and J ends, which lost 0 bases and 0 bases, there was a span of 7 bases. CDR3 size: 14 residues. This chain's CDR3 is CASSLGRDSYEQYF. The CDR3 coding sequence is TGCGCCAGCAGCTTGGGCCGAGACTCCTACGAGCAGTACTTC.

V usage is TRBV30 and J usage is TRBJ2-6, with D possibly matching TRBD2 (6 bases). Germline CDR1 and CDR2: GTSNPN and SVGIG (reference sequence). The CDR3 has 16 amino acids. Trimming took 0 bases from V and 0 from J, leaving 9 bases between them. CDR3 protein: CAWSVSGSSGANVLTF. The CDR3 DNA is TGTGCCTGGAGTGTATCCGGGAGCTCTGGGGCCAACGTCCTGACTTTC.

The chain employs TRBV27 and TRBJ1-2, with a tentative D call TRBD1 (5 bases). CDR3 length: 13 amino acids. Germline V gene data show CDR1 as MNHEY and CDR2 as SMNVEV (reference sequence). With 2 bases removed from V and 5 bases from J, the gap between germline ends came to 9 bases. CDR3: CASSLGGGYGYTF. The CDR3 bases are TGTGCCAGCAGTTTAGGGGGGGGGTATGGCTACACCTTC.

V and J are TRBV11-2 and TRBJ1-1; D is uncertain. CDR3 size: 12 residues. Trimming pared 10 bases from V and 0 bases from J, leaving 9 bases between. Germline V gene sequence: CDR1 SGHAT, CDR2 FQNNGV. The CDR3 sequence is CATTSMNTEAFF. CDR3 DNA: TGTGCCACCACATCCATGAACACTGAAGCTTTCTTT.

The V call is TRBV5-1, the J call TRBJ1-2; no firm D call. V lost 0 bases, J lost 0 bases, and 12 bases lay in between. The CDR3 spans 16 residues. Germline assignment: CDR1 SGHRS and CDR2 YFSETQ. The CDR3 reads CASSLAESPSNYGYTF. As DNA, the CDR3 is TGCGCCAGCAGCTTGGCGGAGAGCCCCTCTAACTATGGCTACACCTTC.

V gene TRBV6-5 combines with J gene TRBJ2-5; TRBD1 is a possible D gene (6 bases). Judging by the DNA end, TRBJ2-7 fits better; the J call may be wrong. This CDR3 spans 14 amino acids. CDR1 is MNHEY, CDR2 SVGAGI, per germline. Here the CDR3 DNA reads TGTGCCAGCAGGGGGTGGGACAACTCCTACGAGCAGTACTTC. Residues: CASRGWDNSYEQYF.